These 4 T cell receptor beta chains were sequenced from one sample in a study of T cells in Graves' hyperthyroidism and ophthalmopathy. RNA transcripts were the template for amplifying TCR beta CDR3 regions. HTBI primers drove first-round RT-PCR of the TCR CDR3. MiXCR was run by TCRdb on the multiplex PCR reads, yielding one entry per CDR3 protein. This sample has approximately 870,000 distinct CDR3 sequences; 35% to 45% occur once, and the top ten carry 7.5% to 9.5%. Material: blood. The receptors here all came from a man aged 18 to 35 with Graves' hyperthyroidism.

A word on this clonotype: One junction end disagrees with the germline gene, perhaps due to a read error. This chain connects TRBV29-1 to TRBJ1-1; D gene uncertain. The CDR3 is made up of 10 amino acids. Germline CDR1 reads SQVTM; CDR2 reads ANQGSEA. CDR3 protein: CSVAGVGVLF. The CDR3 region has the DNA TGCAGCGTTGCCGGGGTGGGTGTTCTCTTT. Together with reference TRBV29-1 and TRBJ1-1, the CDR3 gives the full variable domain: SAVISQKPSRDICQRGTSLTIQCQVDSQVTMMFWYRQQPGQSLTLIATANQGSEATYESGFVIDKFPISRPNLTFSTLTVSNMSPEDSSIYLCSVAGVGVLFGQGTRLTVV.

The chain is built from TRBV19 and TRBJ1-1; D possibly corresponds to TRBD1 (5 bases). In germline, CDR1 is LNHDA, CDR2 SQIVND (reference sequence). The CDR3 loop spans 14 amino acids. CDR3 nucleotides: TGTGCTAGGCGAATAAGGGGTCGGAACACTGAAGCTTTCTTT. It specifies CARRIRGRNTEAFF.

This clonotype was seen at least ten times. J is TRBJ1-2 and V is TRBV7-9; TRBD1 is a possible D gene (5 bases). The CDR3 is made up of 15 amino acids. Germline CDR1 reads SEHNR; CDR2 reads FQNEAQ (reference sequence). Trimming stripped 2 bases from V and 6 bases from J, with 16 bases between. CDR3 nucleotides: TGTGCCAGCAGCTTATTTTCGACAGCCGGGGATGGCTACACCTTC. This encodes CASSLFSTAGDGYTF.

This clonotype was recorded at least ten times. J is TRBJ1-1 and V is TRBV15, with D uncertain. V lost 3 bases and J 0 bases, leaving 14 bases between the germline ends. The CDR3 has 16 residues. Germline CDR1 LNHNV, CDR2 YYDKDF (reference sequence). This CDR3 reads CATSSRAQALNTEAFF. The CDR3 DNA reads TGTGCCACCAGCAGCCGCGCCCAGGCGCTGAACACTGAAGCTTTCTTT. Using reference TRBV15 and TRBJ1-1 for the parts outside the CDR3, the full variable domain is DAMVIQNPRYQVTQFGKPVTLSCSQTLNHNVMYWYQQKSSQAPKLLFHYYDKDFNNEADTPDNFQSRRPNTSFCFLDIRSPGLGDTAMYLCATSSRAQALNTEAFFGQGTRLTVV.